This TCR beta chain stems from a study of spatial heterogeneity in lung cancer. Overall study: There were, on average, more than eight raw-read appearances for each unique TCR and UMI combination.

The CDR3 covers 12 residues. Germline loops: CDR1 MNHEY, CDR2 SVGEGT. Trimming took off 4 bases at V and 10 bases at J, with 11 bases between the two ends. This clonotype was detected only a few times. Its target is unknown. Every molecule of TCR cDNA had its own unique molecular identifier. Each CDR3 protein is one row after TCRdb ran MiXCR on the 5' RACE reads. In the table there are tens of thousands of distinct CDR3 sequences, less than 9% of which are singletons. Findings of the study overall: Blood contained ubiquitous expanded tumor TCRs more at resection than at follow-up.

The time point is: sample taken at primary tumor resection. Whole RNA obtained from tumor, nontumor lung or frozen PBMC underwent sequencing without sorting. Patients with untreated early-stage non-small cell lung cancer, numbering 72, were the donors. The chain joins TRBV6-2 or TRBV6-3 to TRBJ2-1; a possible D gene is TRBD2 (5 bases). The starting material was PBMCs, obtained at surgery. The sequence derives from a female donor with early-stage non-small cell lung cancer. The CDR3 protein is CASSFYPGEQFF. The DNA of the CDR3 is TGTGCCAGCAGTTTTTATCCGGGAGAGCAGTTCTTC.